The present TCR beta chain was sequenced within a study of cytomegalovirus exposure and HLA in healthy donors. The junction had 5 bases not matched to a gene; V was cut back by 3 bases and J by 4 bases. Germline values: CDR1 SGHTA, CDR2 FQGNSA. This CDR3 has 14 residues. Broader study findings: Analysis was carried out at a later point, and it linked a missense DCLRE1C variant to TCR beta V- and J-gene trimming. V segments that were indistinguishable, TRBV6-2 and TRBV6-3 among them, were omitted from analysis. Testing in vitro showed a few CMV-associated chains specific for CMV antigens.

Concerning this clone: Its matching antigen is unknown.

PCR primers comprised 60 Vbeta and 13 Jbeta primers. Data came from immunoSEQ multiplex PCR; TCRdb stores just in-frame clones and leaves some out. The table has about 130,000 clones, 79% seen once; the top ten hold about 2%. This receptor was identified in a young man in good health and CMV-seronegative. The chain has TRBV7-2 and TRBJ2-5; 7 nucleotides match TRBD1. The sequencing sample was made of PBMCs. The chain's CDR3 is CASSFTYRGETQYF. The CDR3, as DNA: TGTGCCAGCAGCTTCACCTACAGGGGAGAGACCCAGTACTTC.